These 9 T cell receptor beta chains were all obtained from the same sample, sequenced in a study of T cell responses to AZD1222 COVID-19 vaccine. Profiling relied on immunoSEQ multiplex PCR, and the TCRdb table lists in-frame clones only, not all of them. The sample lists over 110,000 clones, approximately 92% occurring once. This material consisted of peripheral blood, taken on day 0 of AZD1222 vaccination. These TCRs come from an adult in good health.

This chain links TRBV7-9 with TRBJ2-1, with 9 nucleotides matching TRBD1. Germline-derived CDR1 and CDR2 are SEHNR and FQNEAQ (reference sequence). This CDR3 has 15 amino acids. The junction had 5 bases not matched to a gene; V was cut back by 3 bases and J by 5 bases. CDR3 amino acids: CASSFKQGANNEQFF. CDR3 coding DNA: TGTGCCAGCAGCTTTAAACAGGGGGCAAACAATGAGCAGTTCTTC.

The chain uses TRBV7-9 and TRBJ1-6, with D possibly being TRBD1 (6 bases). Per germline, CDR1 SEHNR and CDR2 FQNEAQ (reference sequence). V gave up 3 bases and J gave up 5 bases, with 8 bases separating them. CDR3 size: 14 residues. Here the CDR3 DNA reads TGTGCCAGCAGCTTGACAGGAGATAATTCACCCCTCCACTTT. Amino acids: CASSLTGDNSPLHF.

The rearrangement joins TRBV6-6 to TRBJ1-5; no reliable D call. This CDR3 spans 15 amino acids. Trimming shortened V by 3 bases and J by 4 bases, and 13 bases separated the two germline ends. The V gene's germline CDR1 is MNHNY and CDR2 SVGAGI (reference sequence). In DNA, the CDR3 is TGTGCCAGCAGTTATGTCTCAGGTTCTAATCAGCCCCAGCATTTT. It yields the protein CASSYVSGSNQPQHF.

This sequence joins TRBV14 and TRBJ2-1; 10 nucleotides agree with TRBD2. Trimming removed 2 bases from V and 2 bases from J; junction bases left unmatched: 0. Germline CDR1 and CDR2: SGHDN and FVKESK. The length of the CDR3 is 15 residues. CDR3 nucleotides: TGTGCCAGCAGCCAACTAGCGGGGGCCTACAATGAGCAGTTCTTC. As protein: CASSQLAGAYNEQFF.

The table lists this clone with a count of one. The CDR3 sequence is CASSARQGATEAFF. The CDR3 region has the DNA TGTGCCAGCAGCGCCCGACAGGGTGCCACTGAAGCTTTCTTT. V is TRBV9 and J is TRBJ1-1; 7 positions agree with TRBD1. Germline-derived CDR1 and CDR2 are SGDLS and YYNGEE. V lost 3 bases to trimming and J lost 4 bases; unmatched junction nucleotides: 6. The CDR3 length is 14 residues.

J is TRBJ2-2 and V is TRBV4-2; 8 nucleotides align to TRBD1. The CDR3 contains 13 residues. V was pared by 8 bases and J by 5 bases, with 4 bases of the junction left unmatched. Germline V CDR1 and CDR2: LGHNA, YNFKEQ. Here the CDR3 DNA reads TGTGCCAGCCTTGACAGGGGTACCGGGGAGCTGTTTTTT. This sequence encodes CASLDRGTGELFF.

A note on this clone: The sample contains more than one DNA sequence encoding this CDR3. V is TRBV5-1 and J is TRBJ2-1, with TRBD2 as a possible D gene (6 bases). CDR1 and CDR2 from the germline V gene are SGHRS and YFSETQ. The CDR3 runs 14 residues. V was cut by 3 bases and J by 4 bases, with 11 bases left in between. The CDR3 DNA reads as TGCGCCAGCAGCTCCGCCGGGGGATACAATGAGCAGTTCTTC. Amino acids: CASSSAGGYNEQFF.

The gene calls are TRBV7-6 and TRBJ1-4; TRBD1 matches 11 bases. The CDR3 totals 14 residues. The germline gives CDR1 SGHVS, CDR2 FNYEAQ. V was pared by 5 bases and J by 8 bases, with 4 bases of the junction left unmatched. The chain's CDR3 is CASSHGTGGEKLFF. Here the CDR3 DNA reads TGTGCCAGCAGCCACGGGACAGGGGGAGAAAAACTGTTTTTT.

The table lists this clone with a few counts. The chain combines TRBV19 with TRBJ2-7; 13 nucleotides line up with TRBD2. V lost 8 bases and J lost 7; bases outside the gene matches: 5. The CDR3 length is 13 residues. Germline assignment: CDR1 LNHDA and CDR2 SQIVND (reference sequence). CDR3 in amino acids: CASRLGLAGEQYF. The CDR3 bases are TGTGCCAGTCGCCTGGGACTAGCGGGAGAGCAGTACTTC.